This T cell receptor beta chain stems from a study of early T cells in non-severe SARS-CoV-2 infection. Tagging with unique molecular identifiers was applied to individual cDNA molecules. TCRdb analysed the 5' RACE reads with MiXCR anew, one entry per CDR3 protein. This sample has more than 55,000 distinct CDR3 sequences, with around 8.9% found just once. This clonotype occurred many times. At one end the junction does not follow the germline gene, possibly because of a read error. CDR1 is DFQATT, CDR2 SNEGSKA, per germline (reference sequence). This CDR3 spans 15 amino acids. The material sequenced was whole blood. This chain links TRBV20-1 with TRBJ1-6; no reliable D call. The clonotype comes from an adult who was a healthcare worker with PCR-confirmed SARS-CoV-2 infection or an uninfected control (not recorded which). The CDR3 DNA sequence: TGCAGTGCTCGAGACACATCTAACTATAATTCACCCCTCCACTTT. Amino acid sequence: CSARDTSNYNSPLHF.